This T cell receptor (beta chain) was obtained from a study of T cells in Graves' hyperthyroidism and ophthalmopathy. Many counts were recorded for this clonotype. Its antigen is not known. CDR3 length equals 17 residues. Looked up from germline, CDR1 is MNHEY and CDR2 is SMNVEV (reference sequence). Trimming left V 6 bases short and J 2 bases short, with 23 bases between. Study-wide results and caveats: Through a model of 13 V-J features, ophthalmopathy was separated from stable hyperthyroidism.

TCR beta CDR3 sequences were amplified from RNA transcripts. Initially, a first-round RT-PCR of the TCR CDR3 employed the HTBI primer set. TCRdb reprocessed the multiplex PCR reads with MiXCR, giving one entry per CDR3 protein. The profile shows approximately 400,000 distinct CDR3 sequences, about 19% of them singletons. This TCR came from a woman younger than 30 with Graves' hyperthyroidism. Sequenced input: blood. This chain uses TRBV27 with TRBJ2-7; D is possibly TRBD1 or TRBD2 (5 bases each). The CDR3 coding sequence is TGTGCCAGCAGCCAAACCCGGTTTAGAGGGACCCCCTACGAGCAGTACTTC. Amino acids: CASSQTRFRGTPYEQYF.